A single sample is the source of the 25 T cell receptor beta chains below, sequenced in a study of T cells in Graves' hyperthyroidism and ophthalmopathy. RNA transcripts were the template for amplifying TCR beta CDR3 regions. The HTBI set primed first-round TCR CDR3 RT-PCR. TCRdb used MiXCR to reprocess the multiplex PCR reads, holding one entry per CDR3 protein. The data contain hundreds of thousands of distinct CDR3 sequences, roughly 15% of them singletons. The specimen sequenced was blood. All receptors derive from a woman aged 18-29 years with Graves' hyperthyroidism.

This clonotype was picked up many times. The chain combines TRBV7-3 with TRBJ2-2, with D possibly matching TRBD2 (6 bases). Germline values: CDR1 SGHTA, CDR2 FQGTGA. The CDR3 covers 16 residues. V was cut by 5 bases and J by 4 bases, with 17 bases left in between. The DNA for the CDR3 is TGTGCCAGCAGCCCCGATGGTGCGGGGTTCACCGGGGAGCTGTTTTTT. Its translation: CASSPDGAGFTGELFF.

This clonotype was counted at least ten times. This chain connects TRBV11-2 to TRBJ2-7; weak D call: TRBD2 (5 bases). The CDR3 loop spans 13 amino acids. V lost 7 bases and J 4 bases, leaving 14 bases between the germline ends. CDR1 is SGHAT, CDR2 FQNNGV, per germline. CDR3 protein: CASTLSRDYEQYF. CDR3 bases: TGTGCCAGCACCCTCAGCCGGGATTACGAGCAGTACTTC.

This clonotype was observed many times. The rearrangement joins TRBV27 to TRBJ2-1; no clear D. Germline values: CDR1 MNHEY, CDR2 SMNVEV (reference sequence). V was shortened by 5 bases and J by 5 bases, with 7 bases between the two germline ends. There are 12 residues in the CDR3. CDR3 region: CASSAVNNEQFF. The CDR3 DNA reads TGTGCCAGCAGTGCAGTGAACAATGAGCAGTTCTTC.

This clonotype has more than one count but fewer than ten. This rearrangement joins TRBV6-1 to TRBJ2-2; 9 positions agree with TRBD1. The CDR3 has 16 amino acids. Germline CDR1 MNHNS, CDR2 SASEGT. J lost 2 bases, V lost 5 bases, and 6 bases had no gene match. The DNA for the CDR3 is TGTGCCAGCAGTAGTCTACAGGGGGCAAACACCGGGGAGCTGTTTTTT. Translated: CASSSLQGANTGELFF.

V gene TRBV24-1 combines with J gene TRBJ2-1; no definite D call. Trimming removed 4 bases from V and 0 bases from J, with 9 bases in between. This CDR3 is built from 15 residues. Germline-derived CDR1 and CDR2 are KGHDR and SFDVKD. For the CDR3, the DNA is TGTGCCACCAGTGAGCCTTGGGGCTCCTACAATGAGCAGTTCTTC. Protein sequence: CATSEPWGSYNEQFF.

This clonotype showed up many times. The V call is TRBV28, the J call TRBJ2-1, with 13 bases that match TRBD2. The V and J ends lost 6 bases and 7 bases, in that order; junction bases with no gene match: 6. The germline gives CDR1 MDHEN, CDR2 SYDVKM. This CDR3 spans 15 amino acids. In DNA, the CDR3 is TGTGCCAGCAGAAAACTAGCGGGAGGGCGGAATGAGCAGTTCTTC. It specifies CASRKLAGGRNEQFF.

This clonotype has at least ten counts. The V call is TRBV11-1, the J call TRBJ2-6, with D perhaps given as TRBD1 or TRBD2 (6 bases each). Trimming took off 1 base at V and 1 base at J, with 8 bases between the two ends. CDR3 length: 16 amino acids. Germline CDR1 reads SGHAT; CDR2 reads FQDESV (reference sequence). CDR3 protein: CASSLVGGSGANVLTF. The CDR3 nucleotides read TGTGCCAGCAGCTTAGTAGGGGGGTCTGGGGCCAACGTCCTGACTTTC.

This clonotype was seen more than once but under ten times. This chain uses TRBV7-9 with TRBJ2-1; tentative D call: TRBD2 (6 bases). The V end was cut by 5 bases, the J end by 9 bases, with 14 bases between. Germline V CDR1 and CDR2: SEHNR, FQNEAQ (reference sequence). This CDR3 spans 13 amino acids. In DNA form, the CDR3 reads TGTGCCAGCAGCGCAAGACTAGTGCCTGAGCAGTTCTTC. It yields the protein CASSARLVPEQFF.

The V gene is TRBV5-6, the J gene TRBJ2-7; the D is unclear. This CDR3 contains 15 residues. Germline V gene sequence: CDR1 SGHDT, CDR2 YYEEEE. V lost 1 base, J lost 1 base, and 12 bases lay in between. CDR3 sequence: CASSLRPIPSYEQYF. The CDR3, as DNA: TGTGCCAGCAGCTTGAGGCCCATTCCGTCCTACGAGCAGTACTTC.

This clonotype appeared many times. The rearrangement uses TRBV4-1 and TRBJ1-1, with a weak D call TRBD1 (5 bases). The germline V and J ends were trimmed by 5 bases and 1 base, with 20 bases remaining between them. This CDR3 spans 17 amino acids. From germline, CDR1 is MGHRA and CDR2 YSYEKL. CDR3 sequence (DNA): TGCGCCAGCAGCGCCCTATTAGTAGGGGTCGGGAACACTGAAGCTTTCTTT. Protein sequence: CASSALLVGVGNTEAFF.

This clonotype turned up a few times. The chain combines TRBV20-1 with TRBJ2-1; D perhaps matches TRBD2 (6 bases). The germline V and J ends were trimmed by 7 bases and 5 bases, with 15 bases remaining between them. The CDR3 is made up of 13 amino acids. Germline V gene data show CDR1 as DFQATT and CDR2 as SNEGSKA (reference sequence). The CDR3 bases are TGCAGTGTTAACCGGGACTCTAACAATGAGCAGTTCTTC. Protein: CSVNRDSNNEQFF.

V usage is TRBV18 and J usage is TRBJ2-7; no reliable D call. This CDR3 spans 14 amino acids. CDR1 and CDR2 (germline): KGHSH, LQKENI. Deletions cut 0 bases from V and 2 bases from J, with 8 bases between. In nucleotides, the CDR3 is TGTGCCAGCTCACCACCGGACGGCCCCTACGAGCAGTACTTC. This gives the protein CASSPPDGPYEQYF.

This clonotype was detected a few times. The CDR3 sequence: CASSQDPSPPAEQFF. CDR3 coding DNA: TGCGCCAGCAGCCAAGATCCTAGCCCTCCAGCGGAGCAGTTCTTC. The chain recombines TRBV4-3 with TRBJ2-1, with D possibly matching TRBD2 (5 bases). CDR1 is LGHNA and CDR2 is YSLEER in the germline V gene. The CDR3 is 15 residues long. Trimming left V 0 bases short and J 10 bases short, with 16 bases between.

This clonotype was seen repeatedly, ten times or more. The J gene is TRBJ2-7, the V gene TRBV7-2; 10 bases are shared with TRBD2. Trimming took 8 bases from V and 2 from J; bases not matched to a gene: 9. The CDR3 runs 15 residues. Germline V gene data show CDR1 as SGHTA and CDR2 as FQGNSA. CDR3 protein: CASGNQAGGAYEQYF. The CDR3 region has the DNA TGTGCCAGCGGAAACCAAGCGGGAGGGGCCTACGAGCAGTACTTC.

This clonotype was seen repeatedly, ten times or more. V gene TRBV20-1 combines with J gene TRBJ1-1; the D is unclear. In germline, CDR1 is DFQATT, CDR2 SNEGSKA (reference sequence). The CDR3 runs 16 residues. The ends were cut back, 2 bases at V and 0 bases at J, with 16 bases in the middle. CDR3 sequence: CSARNPRGAMNTEAFF. The CDR3 region has the DNA TGCAGTGCTAGAAATCCCCGGGGAGCGATGAACACTGAAGCTTTCTTT.

Ten or more counts support this clonotype. This rearrangement joins TRBV18 to TRBJ2-5; weak D call: TRBD2 (5 bases). Germline V gene lookup returns CDR1 KGHSH and CDR2 LQKENI. The CDR3 covers 16 residues. Trimming removed 8 bases at V and 2 bases at J, with 21 bases between. The CDR3 DNA reads as TGTGCCAGCGAGGCGCCCCGCCCAGCGGTGCAAGAGACCCAGTACTTC. It specifies CASEAPRPAVQETQYF.

This clonotype was seen a handful of times. V and J are TRBV29-1 and TRBJ2-3; D is uncertain. V gave up 6 bases and J gave up 0 bases, with 4 bases separating them. This CDR3 contains 11 residues. Germline values: CDR1 SQVTM, CDR2 ANQGSEA. CDR3 region: CSVYSTDTQYF. The CDR3 nucleotides read TGCAGCGTGTACAGCACAGATACGCAGTATTTT.

This clonotype was counted many times. The chain recombines TRBV5-1 with TRBJ2-7; 12 bases line up with TRBD2. Germline lookup yields CDR1 SGHRS and CDR2 YFSETQ. With 4 bases clipped from V and 3 bases from J, the junction kept 14 bases outside the gene matches. The CDR3 loop spans 18 amino acids. CDR3 sequence (DNA): TGCGCCAGCAGCCTCCCCTGGACTAGCGGGAAAGAAATCTACGAGCAGTACTTC. Translated: CASSLPWTSGKEIYEQYF.

This clonotype has more than one count but fewer than ten. The rearrangement joins TRBV27 to TRBJ1-1; 7 nucleotides line up with TRBD1. Germline V gene lookup returns CDR1 MNHEY and CDR2 SMNVEV (reference sequence). CDR3 length: 16 residues. V lost 4 bases, J lost 4 bases, and 12 bases stayed unmatched. The DNA of the CDR3 is TGTGCCAGCAGTTCGATACCAGGGGGTATGGGCACTGAAGCTTTCTTT. Translating gives CASSSIPGGMGTEAFF.

The J gene is TRBJ2-7, the V gene TRBV5-1; D gene unclear. CDR3 length equals 13 residues. V lost 0 bases, J lost 3 bases, and 7 bases lay in between. Germline values: CDR1 SGHRS, CDR2 YFSETQ. The CDR3 nucleotides read TGCGCCAGCAGCTTGGCCAGTTACTACGAGCAGTACTTC. This codes for CASSLASYYEQYF. The whole variable domain, filled in from reference TRBV5-1 and TRBJ2-7, reads KAGVTQTPRYLIKTRGQQVTLSCSPISGHRSVSWYQQTPGQGLQFLFEYFSETQRNKGNFPGRFSGRQFSNSRSEMNVSTLELGDSALYLCASSLASYYEQYFGPGTRLTVT.

This clonotype occurred a few times. The chain links TRBV13 to TRBJ2-3; 8 nucleotides line up with TRBD2. Looked up from germline, CDR1 is PRHDT and CDR2 is FYEKMQ (reference sequence). J lost 1 base, V lost 4 bases, and 4 bases had no gene match. The CDR3 contains 15 residues. CDR3 sequence (DNA): TGTGCCAGCAGCTCTCCTAGCGGGCGCACAGATACGCAGTATTTT. This translates into CASSSPSGRTDTQYF.

This chain's CDR3 is CATSDPQPGTYNEQFF. Written as DNA, the CDR3 is TGTGCCACCAGTGATCCCCAGCCGGGAACGTACAATGAGCAGTTCTTC. The V and J genes are TRBV24-1 and TRBJ2-1; D may be TRBD2 (5 bases). Trimming shortened V by 3 bases and J by 4 bases, and 15 bases separated the two germline ends. This CDR3 contains 16 residues. The germline V gene encodes CDR1 KGHDR and CDR2 SFDVKD.

There are a few counts of this clonotype. The chain combines TRBV28 with TRBJ1-5; 8 bases align to TRBD1. The CDR3 sequence is 14 residues long. Unmatched junction bases numbered 11, after V lost 7 bases and J lost 9 bases. Germline V lookup: CDR1 MDHEN, CDR2 SYDVKM. The CDR3 coding sequence is TGTGCCAGCAAACCCCGACAGGGGTGGTGGCCCCAGCATTTT. Protein sequence: CASKPRQGWWPQHF.

Many counts were recorded for this clonotype. The chain carries TRBV13 and TRBJ1-3; no clear D gene. The germline V gene encodes CDR1 PRHDT and CDR2 FYEKMQ (reference sequence). This CDR3 comprises 13 residues. Trimming cost V 8 bases and J 0 bases, with 8 bases left between them. The CDR3 DNA reads as TGTGCCAGCGGCCAGCTCTCTGGAAACACCATATATTTT. It yields the protein CASGQLSGNTIYF. The whole variable domain, remainder taken from reference TRBV13 and TRBJ1-3, is AAGVIQSPRHLIKEKRETATLKCYPIPRHDTVYWYQQGPGQDPQFLISFYEKMQSDKGSIPDRFSAQQFSDYHSELNMSSLELGDSALYFCASGQLSGNTIYFGEGSWLTVV.

This clonotype was found many times. The genes are TRBV29-1 and TRBJ2-1; unclear D gene. The CDR3 extends over 11 amino acids. The germline V and J ends were trimmed by 2 bases and 4 bases, with 3 bases remaining between them. Germline values: CDR1 SQVTM, CDR2 ANQGSEA. The DNA for the CDR3 is TGCAGCGTTGAAAGGTACAATGAGCAGTTCTTC. Translated: CSVERYNEQFF.